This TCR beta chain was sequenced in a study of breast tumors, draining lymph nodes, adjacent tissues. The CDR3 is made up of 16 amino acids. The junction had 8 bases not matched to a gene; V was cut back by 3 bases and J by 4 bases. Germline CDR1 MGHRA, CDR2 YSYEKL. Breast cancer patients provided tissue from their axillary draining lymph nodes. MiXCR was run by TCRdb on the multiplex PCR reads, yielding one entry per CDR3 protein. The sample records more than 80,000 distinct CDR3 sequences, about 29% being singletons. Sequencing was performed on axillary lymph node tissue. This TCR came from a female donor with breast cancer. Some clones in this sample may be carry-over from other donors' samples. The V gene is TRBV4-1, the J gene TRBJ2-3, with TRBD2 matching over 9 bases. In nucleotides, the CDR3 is TGCGCCAGCAGCCACGGACTAGCGACCCGCGCAGATACGCAGTATTTT. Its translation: CASSHGLATRADTQYF.